The next 25 T cell receptor beta chains were all read from a single sample in a study of blood T cell repertoires in COVID-19. The repertoire was sequenced with immunoSEQ multiplex PCR; TCRdb's copy has only in-frame clones and lacks some. The sample has 100,000 or so clones; about 90% are singletons. Sequences were obtained from peripheral blood. Receptor source: a man aged 25 to 45 in a cohort sampled during active COVID-19.

This clone was seen a few times. This chain uses TRBV7-2 with TRBJ1-2, with D possibly TRBD1 on 6 matching bases. Germline V gene lookup returns CDR1 SGHTA and CDR2 FQGNSA. The CDR3 has 15 amino acids. Trimming shortened V by 7 bases and J by 1 base, and 16 bases separated the two germline ends. The CDR3 region has the DNA TGTGCCAGCAATCGCCAGACAGGAGATAACTATGGCTACACCTTC. Translating gives CASNRQTGDNYGYTF.

This chain links TRBV19 with TRBJ2-7; 7 nucleotides match TRBD1. The CDR3 has 14 residues. The trim removed 3 bases at V and 2 bases at J, leaving 4 bases unmatched. The germline V gene has CDR1 LNHDA and CDR2 SQIVND (reference sequence). The CDR3 DNA follows: TGTGCCAGTAGTATCGAGACAGGGCCCTACGAGCAGTACTTC. It encodes CASSIETGPYEQYF.

This rearrangement joins TRBV6-6 to TRBJ2-1, with a weak D call TRBD1 (5 bases). This CDR3 comprises 13 residues. V was cut by 2 bases and J by 7 bases, with 9 bases left in between. Looked up from germline, CDR1 is MNHNY and CDR2 is SVGAGI (reference sequence). The CDR3 region has the DNA TGTGCCAGCAGTTACACCGACAGTAATGAGCAGTTCTTC. This codes for CASSYTDSNEQFF.

J is TRBJ2-1 and V is TRBV18; tentatively, D is TRBD1 (6 bases). This CDR3 region has 14 residues. Germline V gives CDR1 KGHSH, CDR2 LQKENI. Trimming took off 5 bases at V and 5 bases at J, with 13 bases between the two ends. CDR3 DNA sequence: TGTGCCAGCTCAATAAACACAGGGAACAATGAGCAGTTCTTC. Its translation: CASSINTGNNEQFF. The variable domain in full, completed from reference TRBV18 and TRBJ2-1, reads NAGVMQNPRHLVRRRGQEARLRCSPMKGHSHVYWYRQLPEEGLKFMVYLQKENIIDESGMPKERFSAEFPKEGPSILRIQQVVRGDSAAYFCASSINTGNNEQFFGPGTRLTVL.

The rearrangement joins TRBV30 to TRBJ2-3; D is possibly TRBD1 (5 bases). V was trimmed by 4 bases and J by 0 bases, leaving 17 bases between them. Looked up from germline, CDR1 is GTSNPN and CDR2 is SVGIG (reference sequence). CDR3 length: 16 amino acids. Here the CDR3 DNA reads TGTGCCTGGAAGGGGCGGCCTACTACTAGCACAGATACGCAGTATTTT. Translation gives CAWKGRPTTSTDTQYF.

This chain connects TRBV12-3 or TRBV12-4 to TRBJ2-7, with D perhaps TRBD1 (5 bases). This CDR3 comprises 13 residues. The V end lost 8 bases, the J end lost 6 bases, and 17 bases lay between the germline ends. In DNA, the CDR3 is TGTGCCAGCGAAGACAGTAGTGCGCGCGAGCAGTACTTC. Its protein is CASEDSSAREQYF.

The CDR3 DNA reads as TGTGCCAGCAGAACAGGGGCCGGGGAGCTGTTTTTT. It yields the protein CASRTGAGELFF. The chain links TRBV6-6 to TRBJ2-2, with 7 bases that match TRBD1. From germline, CDR1 is MNHNY and CDR2 SVGAGI (reference sequence). The CDR3 length is 12 residues. V lost 6 bases to trimming and J lost 6 bases; unmatched junction nucleotides: 1.

This rearrangement joins TRBV7-9 to TRBJ2-5, with D maybe TRBD2 (6 bases). Germline lookup yields CDR1 SEHNR and CDR2 FQNEAQ (reference sequence). This CDR3 is built from 15 residues. Trimming left V 1 base short and J 2 bases short, with 11 bases between. CDR3 coding DNA: TGTGCCAGCAGCTTAGGCCCAGCGGGTCAAGAGACCCAGTACTTC. Translating gives CASSLGPAGQETQYF.

This rearrangement joins TRBV7-6 to TRBJ2-7; TRBD2 might be the D (6 bases). Trimming removed 2 bases from V and 7 bases from J, with 9 bases in between. The CDR3 has 12 amino acids. CDR1 is SGHVS, CDR2 FNYEAQ, per germline. CDR3: CASSLMGGEQYF. CDR3 coding DNA: TGTGCCAGCAGCTTAATGGGGGGAGAGCAGTACTTC. The complete variable domain, with remaining parts taken from reference TRBV7-6 and TRBJ2-7, reads GAGVSQSPRYKVTKRGQDVALRCDPISGHVSLYWYRQALGQGPEFLTYFNYEAQQDKSGLPNDRFSAERPEGSISTLTIQRTEQRDSAMYRCASSLMGGEQYFGPGTRLTVT.

J is TRBJ1-6 and V is TRBV5-1; weak D call: TRBD1 (5 bases). V lost 0 bases, J lost 6 bases, and 10 bases lay in between. Germline V lookup: CDR1 SGHRS, CDR2 YFSETQ. The CDR3 has 15 amino acids. The chain's CDR3 is CASSLEDTGNSPLHF. CDR3 DNA sequence: TGCGCCAGCAGCTTGGAGGACACCGGTAATTCACCCCTCCACTTT.

The chain is built from TRBV16 and TRBJ1-6; 8 bases map to TRBD1. Germline V gene sequence: CDR1 KGHSY, CDR2 FQNENV. The CDR3 length is 16 residues. V was clipped by 4 bases and J by 5 bases; unmatched bases: 7. CDR3 DNA: TGTGCCAGCAGCCCCGGAGACAGGGGTAATAATTCACCCCTCCACTTT. It is translated as CASSPGDRGNNSPLHF.

This clone was counted a single time. This chain uses TRBV4-2 with TRBJ2-2; tentatively, D is TRBD1 (6 bases). Germline assignment: CDR1 LGHNA and CDR2 YNFKEQ. V lost 7 bases to trimming and J lost 1 base, with 10 bases between them. CDR3 length equals 14 residues. The CDR3, as DNA: TGTGCCAGCACGAGGGGGATGAACACCGGGGAGCTGTTTTTT. Encoded protein: CASTRGMNTGELFF.

The V gene is TRBV11-2, the J gene TRBJ2-7, with 10 bases identical to TRBD1. Germline V gene data show CDR1 as SGHAT and CDR2 as FQNNGV. This CDR3 has 19 amino acids. Trimming cost V 4 bases and J 3 bases; bases outside gene matches: 18. The CDR3 nucleotides read TGTGCCAGCAGCTCACAAGCGGACAGGGGGTCTTTTGTTATCTACGAGCAGTACTTC. This encodes CASSSQADRGSFVIYEQYF.

The chain is built from TRBV5-4 and TRBJ2-3; TRBD2 might be the D (6 bases). The CDR3 runs 15 residues. V lost 3 bases, J lost 2 bases, and 13 bases lay in between. Germline values: CDR1 SGHNT, CDR2 YYREEE (reference sequence). The CDR3 DNA reads TGTGCCAGCAGCTGGGAGCGGGCCCACACAGATACGCAGTATTTT. It codes for CASSWERAHTDTQYF.

The rearrangement uses TRBV3-1 (or the pseudogene TRBV3-2) and TRBJ1-2, with 8 bases identical to TRBD1. Germline CDR1 is LGHDT and CDR2 is YNNKEL (reference sequence). The CDR3 totals 18 residues. Unmatched junction bases numbered 18, after V lost 5 bases and J lost 4 bases. CDR3: CASSFPEKNRTGPYGYTF. The CDR3 coding sequence is TGTGCCAGCAGCTTTCCCGAAAAAAACAGGACAGGGCCCTATGGCTACACCTTC.

A few counts support this clone. The chain combines TRBV5-4 with TRBJ1-2, with 7 positions matching TRBD1. CDR1 and CDR2 (germline): SGHNT, YYREEE (reference sequence). The CDR3 length is 15 residues. V was clipped by 5 bases and J by 0 bases; unmatched bases: 7. CDR3 DNA sequence: TGTGCCAGCAGATCCCAGGGGGTTTCTAACTATGGCTACACCTTC. Encoded protein: CASRSQGVSNYGYTF.

The CDR3 sequence: CASSPGQGYGVAFF. As DNA, the CDR3 is TGTGCCAGCAGCCCGGGACAGGGTTATGGGGTAGCTTTCTTT. The chain employs TRBV7-2 and TRBJ1-1; 9 bases line up with TRBD1. The V gene's germline CDR1 is SGHTA and CDR2 FQGNSA. The CDR3 consists of 14 residues. J was trimmed by 10 bases and V by 5 bases; bases with no gene match: 11.

This clone came up a few times. The gene calls are TRBV20-1 and TRBJ1-6; D is possibly TRBD1 (5 bases). Trimming took off 6 bases at V and 8 bases at J, with 11 bases between the two ends. CDR1 is DFQATT, CDR2 SNEGSKA, per germline (reference sequence). The CDR3 is 12 amino acids. The CDR3 bases are TGCAGTGCCAGTCAGACAGATTCACCCCTCCACTTT. Its translation is CSASQTDSPLHF.

V is TRBV19 and J is TRBJ2-7; 8 nucleotides line up with TRBD1. With V trimmed by 6 bases and J by 6 bases, 4 bases remained unmatched. Germline V gene sequence: CDR1 LNHDA, CDR2 SQIVND (reference sequence). The CDR3 sequence is 12 residues long. The CDR3 loop is CASSGQGSEQYF. CDR3 DNA: TGTGCCAGTAGCGGACAGGGTTCCGAGCAGTACTTC.

The CDR3 DNA follows: TGTGCCAGCAGCAATCAGCCGGGGACTGAAGCTTTCTTT. Residues: CASSNQPGTEAFF. The chain couples TRBV21-1 to TRBJ1-1. TRBV21-1 is an annotated pseudogene. The CDR3 runs 13 residues.

The rearrangement joins TRBV6-5 to TRBJ1-1; 9 bases match TRBD1. Trimming at V came to 2 bases and at J to 6 bases, leaving 4 bases not matched to a gene. In germline, CDR1 is MNHEY, CDR2 SVGAGI. The CDR3 runs to 14 residues. This CDR3 is CASSYRQGGSEAFF. The CDR3 nucleotides are TGTGCCAGCAGTTACCGACAGGGGGGATCTGAAGCTTTCTTT.

V gene TRBV28 combines with J gene TRBJ2-7; 7 positions agree with TRBD2. Germline V CDR1 and CDR2: MDHEN, SYDVKM. J gave up 7 bases and V 10 bases, and 10 bases lay outside the gene matches. The CDR3 consists of 12 residues. The CDR3 coding sequence is TGTGCCACCAAGTTTGGGGGGGGAGAGCAGTACTTC. Residues: CATKFGGGEQYF.

This clone was observed once. V and J are TRBV19 and TRBJ2-2; 10 nucleotides match TRBD2. J gave up 13 bases and V 3 bases, and 17 bases lay outside the gene matches. Germline lookup yields CDR1 LNHDA and CDR2 SQIVND (reference sequence). The length of the CDR3 is 17 residues. In nucleotides, the CDR3 is TGTGCCAGTAGTATCCGGCTAGCGGGGGCCCACCTAGGGCGGCTGTTTTTT. Translating it yields CASSIRLAGAHLGRLFF.

To note about this clone: At the DNA level, this CDR3 is encoded by other sequences in the same sample as well. V is TRBV6-5 and J is TRBJ2-5; 7 bases are a match to TRBD1. The V and J ends lost 8 bases and 1 base, in that order; junction bases with no gene match: 4. The CDR3 has 13 amino acids. CDR1 and CDR2 from the germline V gene are MNHEY and SVGAGI. The CDR3 DNA sequence: TGTGCCAGCCGCCCAGGGGGCCAAGAGACCCAGTACTTC. It translates to CASRPGGQETQYF.

This clone has only one observation. The chain recombines TRBV20-1 with TRBJ2-5; possibly TRBD2 for D (6 bases). CDR1 is DFQATT and CDR2 is SNEGSKA in the germline V gene (reference sequence). CDR3 length: 10 residues. Trimming took 5 bases from V and 9 from J, leaving 10 bases between them. CDR3 DNA: TGCAGTGCTTCGCCGGGGGCCCAGTACTTC. Encoded protein: CSASPGAQYF.